This TCR beta chain came from a study of T cells after posttransplantation cyclophosphamide. The J segment lost 2 bases and the V segment lost 4 bases, leaving 10 bases of the junction unmatched. Germline CDR1 and CDR2: SGHRS and YFSETQ. The CDR3 length is 16 residues. The study, taken as a whole, reports: Donor-recipient repertoire similarity was low at 1-2 months, rising over year one. TRB overlap between skin or GI tissue T cells and blood was limited. Recipient CMV seropositivity and CMV reactivation strongly tracked TRB clonality.

Libraries were prepared by immunoSEQ multiplex PCR; TCRdb keeps only in-frame clonotypes and omits some of them. The sample carries some 47,000 clones, roughly 84% recorded once. In regard to this clone: The target antigen is unknown.

The clonotype comes from a man in his thirties or forties with a blood cancer, CMV-positive, and with a related stem cell donor. The sample was PBMCs. This sequence joins TRBV5-1 and TRBJ2-5, with 8 bases lining up with TRBD1. The CDR3 DNA reads TGCGCCAGCAGCAGTGGGACAGGAGGGAATCAAGAGACCCAGTACTTC. Protein: CASSSGTGGNQETQYF.